Each of the 22 T cell receptor beta chains below was sequenced from the same sample in a study of T cell repertoires in cytomegalovirus infection. In TCRdb, the reads were re-called with MiXCR into one record per CDR3 protein. Of around 530,000 distinct CDR3 sequences listed, more than 20% are singletons. The specimen was PBMCs. These receptors came from a human donor in good health (CMV status not recorded). Some clones in this sample may be carry-over from other donors' samples.

This clonotype has a handful of counts. The rearrangement links TRBV11-1 to TRBJ2-2; D is perhaps TRBD2 (6 bases). V was clipped by 3 bases and J by 0 bases, with 8 bases between them. Germline CDR1 reads SGHAT; CDR2 reads FQDESV (reference sequence). This CDR3 has 15 amino acids. CDR3 sequence: CASSFGTSNTGELFF. The CDR3 region has the DNA TGTGCCAGCAGCTTCGGGACTTCGAACACCGGGGAGCTGTTTTTT.

This clonotype was detected a few times. The chain couples TRBV6-2 or TRBV6-3 to TRBJ2-1; 7 positions match TRBD2. The CDR3 runs 16 residues. V shed 2 bases, J shed 4 bases, and the junction held 8 bases outside the gene matches. Per germline, CDR1 MNHEY and CDR2 SVGEGT. The CDR3 here is CASSYIAGVRYNEQFF. CDR3 in DNA: TGTGCCAGCAGTTACATCGCGGGAGTTCGTTACAATGAGCAGTTCTTC.

The gene calls are TRBV6-2 or TRBV6-3 and TRBJ2-1, with a tentative D call TRBD2 (5 bases). The ends were cut back, 0 bases at V and 5 bases at J, with 14 bases in the middle. The CDR3 is 16 amino acids. CDR1 and CDR2 (germline): MNHEY, SVGEGT. The CDR3 protein is CASSYSRGSLNNEQFF. CDR3 DNA sequence: TGTGCCAGCAGTTACTCGAGAGGGAGTTTAAACAATGAGCAGTTCTTC.

This clonotype was detected a few times. This sequence joins TRBV10-3 and TRBJ2-7, with 10 bases identical to TRBD2. The V segment lost 3 bases and the J segment 1 base; nucleotides outside the gene matches: 12. The CDR3 extends over 18 amino acids. Germline V CDR1 and CDR2: ENHRY, SYGVKD. This CDR3 is CAISDPTSGLRRSYEQYF. DNA for the CDR3: TGTGCCATCAGTGACCCGACTAGCGGGTTACGCCGATCCTACGAGCAGTACTTC.

This clonotype has only a few counts. V and J are TRBV19 and TRBJ1-4, with a weak D call TRBD1 (5 bases). Germline V gives CDR1 LNHDA, CDR2 SQIVND (reference sequence). The CDR3 covers 18 residues. V lost 5 bases and J 1 base, leaving 20 bases between the germline ends. CDR3 nucleotides: TGTGCCAGTAGTTCCAGGGAGGTCGGTTTAGAAACTAATGAAAAACTGTTTTTT. It codes for CASSSREVGLETNEKLFF.

This sequence joins TRBV6-1 and TRBJ2-7; TRBD2 agrees at 7 bases. From germline, CDR1 is MNHNS and CDR2 SASEGT. V lost 4 bases to trimming and J lost 0 bases; unmatched junction nucleotides: 6. This CDR3 contains 15 residues. The CDR3 region is CASSAVGGSSYEQYV. The CDR3 DNA is TGTGCCAGCAGTGCTGTGGGCGGGAGCTCCTACGAGCAGTACGTC.

This chain connects TRBV29-1 to TRBJ1-1, with 8 bases identical to TRBD1. This CDR3 comprises 17 residues. Germline trimming cut 6 bases from V and 3 bases from J; bases unmatched to any gene: 18. Germline lookup yields CDR1 SQVTM and CDR2 ANQGSEA. CDR3 bases: TGCAGCGTCCGCCCTACTGGACAGGGAAGCGGATACACTGAAGCTTTCTTT. This gives the protein CSVRPTGQGSGYTEAFF.

In its sample, this clonotype was seen many times. The chain employs TRBV7-2 and TRBJ2-5; D possibly corresponds to TRBD2 (6 bases). V lost 4 bases and J lost 5, with 14 bases in between. The length of the CDR3 is 14 residues. In germline, CDR1 is SGHTA, CDR2 FQGNSA. As DNA, the CDR3 is TGTGCCAGCAGCTCGGGAGCGACCCGGGAGACCCAGTACTTC. This gives the protein CASSSGATRETQYF.

This clonotype has only a few counts. The DNA of the CDR3 is TGCAGTGCTAGGAAGGCAGCCGCTAGCACAGATACGCAGTATTTT. Amino acid sequence: CSARKAAASTDTQYF. The chain has TRBV20-1 and TRBJ2-3; D not resolved. This CDR3 has 15 amino acids. Germline V gives CDR1 DFQATT, CDR2 SNEGSKA (reference sequence). With 3 bases removed from V and 0 bases from J, the gap between germline ends came to 13 bases.

This clonotype was recorded at least ten times. The V gene is TRBV7-2, the J gene TRBJ2-3; D may correspond to TRBD1 or TRBD2 (6 bases each). V was clipped by 1 base and J by 5 bases, with 16 bases between them. This CDR3 is 16 amino acids long. The germline V gene has CDR1 SGHTA and CDR2 FQGNSA. Here the CDR3 DNA reads TGTGCCAGCAGCTTAGTAGGAACGGAGGGGGTAGATACGCAGTATTTT. Translating it yields CASSLVGTEGVDTQYF.

This clonotype was observed a few times. V and J are TRBV2 and TRBJ2-5; 8 bases fit TRBD1. The CDR3 length is 15 residues. The germline CDR1 and CDR2 sequences are SNHLY and FYNNEI. Germline trimming cut 6 bases from V and 4 bases from J; bases unmatched to any gene: 10. The CDR3 coding sequence is TGTGCCAGCAGGGGAAATACAGGGGGTTCAGAGACCCAGTACTTC. This translates into CASRGNTGGSETQYF. Full variable domain (missing parts from reference TRBV2 and TRBJ2-5): EPEVTQTPSHQVTQMGQEVILRCVPISNHLYFYWYRQILGQKVEFLVSFYNNEISEKSEIFDDQFSVERPDGSNFTLKIRSTKLEDSAMYFCASRGNTGGSETQYFGPGTRLLVL.

The chain links TRBV10-3 to TRBJ1-1, with 11 bases identical to TRBD1. Germline V gene sequence: CDR1 ENHRY, CDR2 SYGVKD. This CDR3 is built from 19 residues. Trimming cost V 6 bases and J 1 base; bases outside gene matches: 16. The CDR3: CAISTDRGRGGPQNTEAFF. DNA for the CDR3: TGTGCCATCAGCACGGACAGGGGGCGTGGAGGACCTCAGAACACTGAAGCTTTCTTT.

This clonotype was counted between two and nine times. The V call is TRBV12-3 or TRBV12-4, the J call TRBJ2-1; D is perhaps TRBD2 (6 bases). The CDR3 has 13 amino acids. Trimming shortened V by 3 bases and J by 12 bases, and 15 bases separated the two germline ends. The CDR3 bases are TGTGCCAGCAGTTTTTCAGAGGGAGGCGGGCAGTTCTTC. Translated, it gives CASSFSEGGGQFF.

This clonotype showed up many times. The chain combines TRBV6-2 or TRBV6-3 with TRBJ2-1; TRBD2 aligns across 7 bases. This CDR3 spans 14 amino acids. The trim removed 6 bases at V and 5 bases at J, leaving 7 bases unmatched. The germline CDR1 and CDR2 sequences are MNHEY and SVGEGT. The CDR3 coding sequence is TGTGCCAGCAGCGCCCGGGACTACAACAATGAGCAGTTCTTC. Protein: CASSARDYNNEQFF.

This clonotype was seen repeatedly, ten times or more. The chain uses TRBV7-9 and TRBJ2-3; no firm D call. Per the germline V gene, CDR1 is SEHNR and CDR2 is FQNEAQ (reference sequence). Deletions cut 1 base from V and 2 bases from J, with 10 bases between. This CDR3 comprises 15 residues. CDR3 DNA: TGTGCCAGCAGCTTAGGGGTAGAGATCACAGATACGCAGTATTTT. Translation gives CASSLGVEITDTQYF.

In its sample, this clonotype was seen many times. This sequence joins TRBV7-2 and TRBJ2-7; 12 bases match TRBD1. The germline CDR1 and CDR2 sequences are SGHTA and FQGNSA. Trimming at V came to 6 bases and at J to 3 bases, leaving 6 bases not matched to a gene. The CDR3 runs 15 residues. The CDR3 DNA reads TGTGCCAGCAGTTCCGGGACAGGGGGCTTCTACGAGCAGTACTTC. This sequence encodes CASSSGTGGFYEQYF.

This chain joins TRBV11-1 and TRBJ2-2; D gene ambiguous. The germline V and J ends were trimmed by 3 bases and 2 bases, with 10 bases remaining between them. The CDR3 covers 15 residues. The V gene's germline CDR1 is SGHAT and CDR2 FQDESV (reference sequence). CDR3 loop: CASSFGSLNTGELFF. In DNA form, the CDR3 reads TGTGCCAGCAGCTTCGGGTCGCTCAACACCGGGGAGCTGTTTTTT.

This rearrangement joins TRBV12-3 or TRBV12-4 to TRBJ2-1; a possible D gene is TRBD2 (5 bases). The CDR3 has 11 residues. Trimming took 3 bases from V and 15 from J, leaving 12 bases between them. The CDR3 DNA sequence: TGTGCCAGCAGTTTTGCCGCGGCGGGGTTCTTC. Amino acids: CASSFAAAGFF.

This chain joins TRBV11-3 and TRBJ1-5; D remains unclear. In germline, CDR1 is SGHNT, CDR2 YENEEA. This CDR3 region has 12 residues. V was shortened by 5 bases and J by 8 bases, with 10 bases between the two germline ends. CDR3 coding DNA: TGTGCCAGCAGCAAATACGGGGAGCCCCAGCATTTT. Amino acids: CASSKYGEPQHF.

The V gene is TRBV12-3 or TRBV12-4, the J gene TRBJ2-1; 8 bases fit TRBD1. This CDR3 contains 14 residues. The J segment lost 9 bases and the V segment lost 4 bases, leaving 8 bases of the junction unmatched. In nucleotides, the CDR3 is TGTGCCAGCAGTTCGGCGCAGGGGGCTGGTGAGCAGTTCTTC. Translating it yields CASSSAQGAGEQFF.

The rearrangement links TRBV11-3 to TRBJ2-2; tentatively, D is TRBD2 (5 bases). The CDR3 extends over 11 amino acids. Germline values: CDR1 SGHNT, CDR2 YENEEA. The V end was cut by 5 bases, the J end by 10 bases, with 8 bases between. CDR3 loop: CASSPREELFF. CDR3 in DNA: TGTGCCAGCAGCCCTCGGGAGGAGCTGTTTTTT.

V is TRBV28 and J is TRBJ1-1; D is unclear. The germline CDR1 and CDR2 sequences are MDHEN and SYDVKM. This CDR3 is built from 12 residues. CDR3 residues: CALGGLGTEAFF. DNA for the CDR3: TGTGCTCTGGGCGGCCTGGGCACTGAAGCTTTCTTT.